This paragraph covers one T cell receptor beta chain sequence. What it recognizes is unknown. The CDR3 length is 12 residues. Trimming shortened V by 9 bases and J by 5 bases, and 14 bases separated the two germline ends. CDR1 and CDR2 from the germline V gene are MNHEY and SVGAGI. The data were produced by immunoSEQ multiplex PCR, yet TCRdb's version contains in-frame clones alone and is incomplete. The sample lists some 38,000 clones, 80% to 90% seen once, with under 7% in the top ten. These data originate in a study of T cells in localized non-small cell lung cancer. General study points: Median detection of top 100 tumor clones in adjacent lung was roughly 61 clones.

The chain employs TRBV6-5 and TRBJ2-7; maybe TRBD2 (6 bases). The sequence was obtained from a male donor aged 60 or older with stage II lung adenocarcinoma. This specimen was peripheral blood mononuclear cells, taken before any cancer treatment. CDR3 DNA: TGTGCCAGTGGGGGGAGAGGCAACGAGCAGTACTTC. This sequence encodes CASGGRGNEQYF.